This entry lists 32 T cell receptor beta chains sequenced from one sample in a study of shared clonotypes between healthy human individuals. TCRdb keeps only in-frame clones here, not all; method: immunoSEQ multiplex PCR. The sample lists around 2,000,000 clones; over 85% were seen once. Sequencing input: naive CD4+ T cells sorted from blood. The subset here: CD45RA+ positively selected. The receptor source for this set is a man between 18 and 29 years old in good health.

This sequence joins TRBV19 and TRBJ2-7; 9 bases match TRBD2. The germline gives CDR1 LNHDA, CDR2 SQIVND (reference sequence). V shed 5 bases, J shed 7 bases, and the junction held 12 bases outside the gene matches. The CDR3 has 15 amino acids. This CDR3 reads CASSPRASGVIEQYF. CDR3 bases: TGTGCCAGTAGTCCTCGGGCTAGCGGGGTCATTGAGCAGTACTTC.

Points on this clone: Other DNA variants within this sample encode the same CDR3. This chain uses TRBV18 with TRBJ2-1; D unclear. The CDR3 consists of 13 residues. Trimming removed 3 bases from V and 7 bases from J, with 10 bases in between. The germline V gene has CDR1 KGHSH and CDR2 LQKENI. The CDR3 loop reads CASSPPGANEQFF. As DNA, the CDR3 is TGTGCCAGCTCACCTCCCGGCGCTAATGAGCAGTTCTTC.

The V and J genes are TRBV6-5 and TRBJ1-5; D may be TRBD1 (6 bases). The length of the CDR3 is 14 residues. Germline CDR1 is MNHEY and CDR2 is SVGAGI. V was clipped by 10 bases and J by 3 bases, with 16 bases between them. The DNA of the CDR3 is TGTGCCATTCCCTCTACAGGGTACAATCAGCCCCAGCATTTT. Translated: CAIPSTGYNQPQHF.

V usage is TRBV10-3 and J usage is TRBJ1-4; unclear D gene. This CDR3 is 15 amino acids long. Germline CDR1 ENHRY, CDR2 SYGVKD. Trimming removed 4 bases from V and 7 bases from J, with 16 bases in between. CDR3 sequence (DNA): TGTGCCATCAGTGTCGGGAGACCCGATGGTGAAAAACTGTTTTTT. It translates to CAISVGRPDGEKLFF.

CDR3 sequence reads: CASSPQGQDIQYF. The CDR3 bases are TGTGCCAGCTCACCCCAAGGACAGGACATTCAGTACTTC. The gene calls are TRBV18 and TRBJ2-4; TRBD1 aligns across 7 bases. Trimming took 3 bases from V and 8 from J; bases not matched to a gene: 4. The CDR3 totals 13 residues. The germline gives CDR1 KGHSH, CDR2 LQKENI.

The chain combines TRBV29-1 with TRBJ2-7; possibly TRBD2 for D (5 bases). The CDR3 is 12 amino acids. Germline V gene lookup returns CDR1 SQVTM and CDR2 ANQGSEA. V was trimmed by 4 bases and J by 6 bases, leaving 13 bases between them. The CDR3 DNA reads TGCAGCGTTGGAGCGGTCCCTACCGAGCAGTACTTC. Translation gives CSVGAVPTEQYF.

The CDR3 nucleotides are TGTGCCATCTCTGACATCGGCTCCTACGAGCAGTACTTC. Protein product: CAISDIGSYEQYF. The rearrangement uses TRBV15 and TRBJ2-7; no reliable D call. This CDR3 is 13 amino acids long. V lost 10 bases, J lost 0 bases, and 13 bases lay in between. Germline V lookup: CDR1 LNHNV, CDR2 YYDKDF (reference sequence). Full variable domain (remainder filled in from reference TRBV15 and TRBJ2-7): DAMVIQNPRYQVTQFGKPVTLSCSQTLNHNVMYWYQQKSSQAPKLLFHYYDKDFNNEADTPDNFQSRRPNTSFCFLDIRSPGLGDTAMYLCAISDIGSYEQYFGPGTRLTVT.

This clone was seen only once. This chain joins TRBV2 and TRBJ2-3; no clear D. V was shortened by 7 bases and J by 5 bases, with 7 bases between the two germline ends. Germline lookup yields CDR1 SNHLY and CDR2 FYNNEI. The CDR3 loop spans 11 amino acids. The CDR3 reads CASNLGDTQYF. CDR3 bases: TGTGCCAGCAATCTAGGAGATACGCAGTATTTT.

The chain couples TRBV5-1 to TRBJ1-5; 8 nucleotides line up with TRBD1. This CDR3 comprises 14 residues. CDR1 and CDR2 (germline): SGHRS, YFSETQ. The V and J ends lost 3 bases and 4 bases, in that order; junction bases with no gene match: 3. CDR3 coding DNA: TGCGCCAGCAGCTCGGGACAGGCAAATCAGCCCCAGCATTTT. This sequence encodes CASSSGQANQPQHF.

The chain recombines TRBV10-1 with TRBJ1-2, with a possible D match to TRBD1 (6 bases). V lost 4 bases and J lost 8, with 14 bases in between. Germline V lookup: CDR1 WNHNN, CDR2 SYGVQD (reference sequence). The length of the CDR3 is 13 residues. CDR3 coding DNA: TGCGCCAGCAGTGCTTCACAGGGCGGCGGCTACACCTTC. The encoded protein is CASSASQGGGYTF.

The J gene is TRBJ2-3, the V gene TRBV27; D uncertain. Germline lookup yields CDR1 MNHEY and CDR2 SMNVEV (reference sequence). Trimming shortened V by 6 bases and J by 0 bases, and 10 bases separated the two germline ends. CDR3 length: 14 residues. The CDR3 is CASSSAASTDTQYF. CDR3 coding DNA: TGTGCCAGCAGCTCAGCCGCTAGCACAGATACGCAGTATTTT.

The gene calls are TRBV19 and TRBJ2-1; 12 bases align to TRBD2. After removal of 3 bases from V and 10 bases from J, the junction contained 10 bases not matched to a gene. Per germline, CDR1 LNHDA and CDR2 SQIVND (reference sequence). This CDR3 has 16 residues. The CDR3 region is CASSIPSGRAIAEQFF. DNA for the CDR3: TGTGCCAGTAGTATCCCTAGCGGGAGGGCCATTGCGGAGCAGTTCTTC.

The chain joins TRBV7-9 to TRBJ1-1; 8 bases are shared with TRBD1. The CDR3 has 14 amino acids. From germline, CDR1 is SEHNR and CDR2 FQNEAQ (reference sequence). J was trimmed by 4 bases and V by 5 bases; bases with no gene match: 6. CDR3 DNA: TGTGCCAGCAGCATTACAGGGGGGAGCACTGAAGCTTTCTTT. This gives the protein CASSITGGSTEAFF.

This chain joins TRBV10-1 and TRBJ2-7; D remains unclear. V lost 0 bases, J lost 2 bases, and 8 bases lay in between. Germline CDR1 and CDR2: WNHNN and SYGVQD (reference sequence). CDR3 size: 14 residues. The CDR3 reads CASSESGHPYEQYF. CDR3 nucleotide sequence: TGCGCCAGCAGTGAGTCTGGGCATCCCTACGAGCAGTACTTC.

On this clone itself: At the DNA level, this CDR3 is encoded by other sequences in the same sample as well. This chain links TRBV6-5 with TRBJ2-7; 9 bases agree with TRBD1. Germline V CDR1 and CDR2: MNHEY, SVGAGI. V shed 2 bases and J 4 bases; nucleotides not matched to a gene: 3. This CDR3 spans 14 amino acids. Here the CDR3 reads CASSYRDREYEQYF. The CDR3 nucleotides are TGTGCCAGCAGTTACAGGGACAGGGAGTACGAGCAGTACTTC.

V and J are TRBV10-3 and TRBJ2-2, with 9 bases matching TRBD1. J was trimmed by 6 bases and V by 6 bases; bases with no gene match: 14. Germline V gene lookup returns CDR1 ENHRY and CDR2 SYGVKD. The CDR3 spans 17 residues. In DNA form, the CDR3 reads TGTGCCATCAGCCTAAACGGGGGACAGGGTAGCGCCGGGGAGCTGTTTTTT. Translation: CAISLNGGQGSAGELFF.

The CDR3 sequence is CASSLRPGQGLETQYF. The DNA for the CDR3 is TGTGCCAGCAGCCTTCGTCCGGGACAGGGGTTGGAGACCCAGTACTTC. The gene calls are TRBV11-2 and TRBJ2-5; TRBD1 matches 10 bases. The CDR3 runs to 16 residues. V was clipped by 5 bases and J by 5 bases; unmatched bases: 11. Looked up from germline, CDR1 is SGHAT and CDR2 is FQNNGV.

This sequence joins TRBV2 and TRBJ1-5; D is unclear. Germline assignment: CDR1 SNHLY and CDR2 FYNNEI. This CDR3 is 12 amino acids long. V was clipped by 5 bases and J by 4 bases, with 6 bases between them. The CDR3 DNA follows: TGTGCCAGCAGTCTGGTTAATCAGCCCCAGCATTTT. Its protein product is CASSLVNQPQHF.

In its sample, this clone was seen once. The gene calls are TRBV5-4 and TRBJ2-3, with 13 nucleotides matching TRBD2. Per the germline V gene, CDR1 is SGHNT and CDR2 is YYREEE (reference sequence). The CDR3 has 17 amino acids. The V and J ends lost 4 bases and 6 bases, in that order; junction bases with no gene match: 11. This chain's CDR3 is CASSPNLGTSGTDTQYF. The CDR3 nucleotides read TGTGCCAGCAGCCCTAACCTGGGGACTAGCGGGACGGATACGCAGTATTTT.

The chain's CDR3 is CASSLAPLLNTGELFF. The CDR3, as DNA: TGTGCCAGCAGCTTAGCCCCCCTGTTAAACACCGGGGAGCTGTTTTTT. The V gene is TRBV7-9, the J gene TRBJ2-2, with D hard to call. CDR3 length: 16 amino acids. The germline CDR1 and CDR2 sequences are SEHNR and FQNEAQ (reference sequence). Deletions cut 0 bases from V and 2 bases from J, with 10 bases between.

The chain recombines TRBV6-5 with TRBJ1-6; D call uncertain. Trimming took off 4 bases at V and 1 base at J, with 8 bases between the two ends. This CDR3 is 15 amino acids long. The germline gives CDR1 MNHEY, CDR2 SVGAGI. As DNA, the CDR3 is TGTGCCAGCAGTTTCCGTGGTTCCTATAATTCACCCCTCCACTTT. The encoded protein is CASSFRGSYNSPLHF.

Of note for this clone: Other DNA variants within this sample encode the same CDR3. The genes are TRBV7-8 and TRBJ2-7; TRBD2 aligns across 13 bases. V lost 5 bases to trimming and J lost 4 bases; unmatched junction nucleotides: 5. Germline lookup yields CDR1 SGHVS and CDR2 FQNEAQ. The CDR3 is 15 residues long. CDR3 protein: CASSPRTSGSYEQYF. The DNA for the CDR3 is TGTGCCAGCAGCCCCAGGACTAGCGGGAGTTACGAGCAGTACTTC.

The chain is built from TRBV6-1 and TRBJ2-5, with 7 bases matching TRBD2. This CDR3 comprises 15 residues. V shed 5 bases, J shed 1 base, and the junction held 7 bases outside the gene matches. Germline V gene lookup returns CDR1 MNHNS and CDR2 SASEGT. CDR3 residues: CASSFPAGFQETQYF. CDR3 in DNA: TGTGCCAGCAGTTTTCCAGCGGGGTTCCAAGAGACCCAGTACTTC.

This chain connects TRBV7-9 to TRBJ1-2, with D unclear. Trimming left V 7 bases short and J 0 bases short, with 15 bases between. The CDR3 runs to 15 residues. The germline V gene has CDR1 SEHNR and CDR2 FQNEAQ (reference sequence). The CDR3 bases are TGTGCCAGCAACCAATATTCGGGAGCTAACTATGGCTACACCTTC. Translation: CASNQYSGANYGYTF.

On this clone itself: Different DNA sequences within this sample yield the same CDR3. This chain links TRBV27 with TRBJ2-5; D call uncertain. The CDR3 is made up of 11 amino acids. Germline CDR1 and CDR2: MNHEY and SMNVEV (reference sequence). V was cut by 3 bases and J by 4 bases, with 3 bases left in between. The CDR3 region has the DNA TGTGCCAGCAGTTTCAGAGAGACCCAGTACTTC. Translating it yields CASSFRETQYF.

The rearrangement joins TRBV10-3 to TRBJ1-5; D is perhaps TRBD1 (5 bases). The CDR3 covers 13 residues. The germline V gene has CDR1 ENHRY and CDR2 SYGVKD. Deletions cut 3 bases from V and 7 bases from J, with 10 bases between. In nucleotides, the CDR3 is TGTGCCATCAGTGACTTTGGGACGCAGCCCCAGCATTTT. Residues: CAISDFGTQPQHF.

The chain is built from TRBV5-1 and TRBJ2-3; TRBD2 matches 7 bases. Trimming at V came to 1 base and at J to 0 bases, leaving 5 bases not matched to a gene. Germline CDR1 reads SGHRS; CDR2 reads YFSETQ. CDR3 length: 16 amino acids. DNA for the CDR3: TGCGCCAGCAGCTTGCGGAGAGCGGGAAGCACAGATACGCAGTATTTT. Encoded protein: CASSLRRAGSTDTQYF.

V gene TRBV10-3 combines with J gene TRBJ1-3; no reliable D call. The CDR3 has 15 residues. V was clipped by 5 bases and J by 0 bases, with 11 bases between them. Germline values: CDR1 ENHRY, CDR2 SYGVKD. The CDR3, as DNA: TGTGCCATCAGTCCACCAATCGGCTCTGGAAACACCATATATTTT. Encoded protein: CAISPPIGSGNTIYF.

The V call is TRBV5-1, the J call TRBJ2-1, with 8 bases aligning to TRBD1. The V gene's germline CDR1 is SGHRS and CDR2 YFSETQ. The CDR3 runs 15 residues. V lost 2 bases, J lost 2 bases, and 3 bases stayed unmatched. CDR3 coding DNA: TGCGCCAGCAGCTTCGACAGGGGTACCTACAATGAGCAGTTCTTC. Translation: CASSFDRGTYNEQFF.

This clone was counted a single time. The chain links TRBV6-5 to TRBJ2-1, with a tentative D call TRBD1 (6 bases). The CDR3 extends over 11 amino acids. Germline CDR1 and CDR2: MNHEY and SVGAGI. V was trimmed by 6 bases and J by 9 bases, leaving 9 bases between them. The CDR3 is CASSQGFEQFF. CDR3 in DNA: TGTGCCAGCAGCCAGGGGTTTGAGCAGTTCTTC.

The rearrangement joins TRBV5-6 to TRBJ2-4; D possibly matches TRBD1 or TRBD2 (6 bases each). CDR3 length: 14 amino acids. Germline V CDR1 and CDR2: SGHDT, YYEEEE. V lost 4 bases and J 8 bases, leaving 16 bases between the germline ends. CDR3 nucleotides: TGTGCCAGCAGCCGACCCCCAGGGGAGGACATTCAGTACTTC. Residues: CASSRPPGEDIQYF.

V gene TRBV6-6 combines with J gene TRBJ2-2; D is unclear. Trimming shortened V by 0 bases and J by 6 bases, and 5 bases separated the two germline ends. In germline, CDR1 is MNHNY, CDR2 SVGAGI (reference sequence). The CDR3 loop spans 13 amino acids. The CDR3 DNA sequence: TGTGCCAGCAGTTACTCGGATCCCGGGGAGCTGTTTTTT. It yields the protein CASSYSDPGELFF.